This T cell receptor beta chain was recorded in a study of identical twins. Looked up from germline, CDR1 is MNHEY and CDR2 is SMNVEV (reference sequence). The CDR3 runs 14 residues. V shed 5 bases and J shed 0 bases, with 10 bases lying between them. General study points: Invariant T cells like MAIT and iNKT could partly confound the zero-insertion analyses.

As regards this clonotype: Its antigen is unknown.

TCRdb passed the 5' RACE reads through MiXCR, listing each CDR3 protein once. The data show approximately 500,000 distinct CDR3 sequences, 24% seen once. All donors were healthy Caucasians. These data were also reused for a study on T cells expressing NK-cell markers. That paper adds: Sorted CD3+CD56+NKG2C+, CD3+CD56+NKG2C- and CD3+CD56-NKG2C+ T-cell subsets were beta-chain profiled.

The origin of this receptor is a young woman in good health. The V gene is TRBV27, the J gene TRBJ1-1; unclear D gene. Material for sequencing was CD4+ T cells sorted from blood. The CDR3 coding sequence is TGTGCCAGCAGTCCCGAATACCTGAACACTGAAGCTTTCTTT. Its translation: CASSPEYLNTEAFF.